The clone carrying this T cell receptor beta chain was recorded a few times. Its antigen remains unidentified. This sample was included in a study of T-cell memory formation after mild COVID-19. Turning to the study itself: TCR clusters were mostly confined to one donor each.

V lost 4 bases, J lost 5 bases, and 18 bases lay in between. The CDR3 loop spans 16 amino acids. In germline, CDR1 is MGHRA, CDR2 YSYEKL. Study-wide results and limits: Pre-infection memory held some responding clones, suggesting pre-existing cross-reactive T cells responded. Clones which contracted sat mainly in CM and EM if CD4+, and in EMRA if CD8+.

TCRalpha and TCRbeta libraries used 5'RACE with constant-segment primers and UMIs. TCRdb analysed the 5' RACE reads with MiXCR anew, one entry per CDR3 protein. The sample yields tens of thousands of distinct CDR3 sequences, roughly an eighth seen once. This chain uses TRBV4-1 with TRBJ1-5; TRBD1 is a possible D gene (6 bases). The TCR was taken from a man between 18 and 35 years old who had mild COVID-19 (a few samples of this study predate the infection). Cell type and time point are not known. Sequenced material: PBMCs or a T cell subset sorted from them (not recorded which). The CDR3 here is CASSLKVWGADQPQHF. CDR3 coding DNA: TGCGCCAGCAGCCTCAAAGTCTGGGGGGCCGATCAGCCCCAGCATTTT.